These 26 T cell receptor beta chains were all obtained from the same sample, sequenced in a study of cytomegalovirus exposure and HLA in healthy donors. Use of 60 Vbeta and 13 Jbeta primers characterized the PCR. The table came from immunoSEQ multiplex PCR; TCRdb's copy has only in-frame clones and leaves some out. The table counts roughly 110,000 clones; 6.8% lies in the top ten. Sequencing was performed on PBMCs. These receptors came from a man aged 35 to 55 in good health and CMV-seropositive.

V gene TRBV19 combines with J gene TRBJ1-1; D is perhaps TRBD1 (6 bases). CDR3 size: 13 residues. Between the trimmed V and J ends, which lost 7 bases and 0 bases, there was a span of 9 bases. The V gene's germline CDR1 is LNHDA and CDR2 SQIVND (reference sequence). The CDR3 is CASNGQMNTEAFF. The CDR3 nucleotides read TGTGCCAGTAATGGACAGATGAACACTGAAGCTTTCTTT.

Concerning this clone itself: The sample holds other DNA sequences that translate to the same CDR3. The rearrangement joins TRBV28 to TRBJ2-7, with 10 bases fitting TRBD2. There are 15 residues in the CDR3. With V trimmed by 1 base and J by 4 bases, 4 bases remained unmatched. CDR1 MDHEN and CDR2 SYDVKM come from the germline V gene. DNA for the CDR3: TGTGCCAGCAGTTTATCCAGCGGGAGGGCTTACGAGCAGTACTTC. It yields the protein CASSLSSGRAYEQYF.

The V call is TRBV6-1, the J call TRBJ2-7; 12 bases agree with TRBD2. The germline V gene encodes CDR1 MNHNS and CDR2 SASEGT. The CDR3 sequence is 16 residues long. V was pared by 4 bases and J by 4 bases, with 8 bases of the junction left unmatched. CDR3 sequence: CASSAASGRATYEQYF. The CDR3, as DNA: TGTGCCAGCAGTGCCGCTAGCGGGAGGGCCACATACGAGCAGTACTTC.

The chain's CDR3 is CASSDGGGYGYGYTF. The CDR3 region has the DNA TGCGCCAGCAGTGACGGGGGGGGATACGGCTATGGCTACACCTTC. The V and J genes are TRBV10-2 and TRBJ1-2, with a possible D match to TRBD1 (5 bases). V lost 3 bases, J lost 4 bases, and 15 bases lay in between. CDR1 is WSHSY, CDR2 SAAADI, per germline. This CDR3 has 15 residues.

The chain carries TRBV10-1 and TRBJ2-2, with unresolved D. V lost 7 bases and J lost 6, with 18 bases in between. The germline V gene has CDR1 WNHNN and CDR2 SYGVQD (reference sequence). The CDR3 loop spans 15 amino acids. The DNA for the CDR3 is TGCGCCAGCATCTCGACTGTGTCCCCGCCCGGGGAGCTGTTTTTT. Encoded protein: CASISTVSPPGELFF.

The CDR3 region is CSVGQLSGANVLTF. The CDR3 DNA reads as TGCAGCGTTGGACAGCTCTCTGGGGCCAACGTCCTGACTTTC. The chain uses TRBV29-1 and TRBJ2-6; TRBD1 might be the D (5 bases). There are 14 residues in the CDR3. V lost 4 bases, J lost 0 bases, and 7 bases lay in between. Germline V CDR1 and CDR2: SQVTM, ANQGSEA.

The CDR3 region has the DNA TGTGCCAGCAGCTCCAGCGGCAGGGGGAAAGCCTACGAGCAGTACTTC. It encodes CASSSSGRGKAYEQYF. J is TRBJ2-7 and V is TRBV5-4; 7 bases fit TRBD1. This CDR3 comprises 16 residues. CDR1 SGHNT and CDR2 YYREEE come from the germline V gene (reference sequence). J was trimmed by 2 bases and V by 3 bases; bases with no gene match: 11.

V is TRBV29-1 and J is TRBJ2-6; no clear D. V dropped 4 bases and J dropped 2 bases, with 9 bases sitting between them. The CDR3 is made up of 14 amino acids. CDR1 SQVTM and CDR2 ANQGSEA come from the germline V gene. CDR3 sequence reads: CSVVVRPGANVLTF. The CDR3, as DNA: TGCAGCGTTGTGGTCAGGCCTGGGGCCAACGTCCTGACTTTC.

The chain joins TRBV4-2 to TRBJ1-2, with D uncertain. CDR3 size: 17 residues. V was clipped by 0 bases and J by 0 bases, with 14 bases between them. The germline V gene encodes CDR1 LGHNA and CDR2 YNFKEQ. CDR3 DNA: TGTGCCAGCAGCCAAGATTCGCGGAGTGCTCCTAACTATGGCTACACCTTC. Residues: CASSQDSRSAPNYGYTF.

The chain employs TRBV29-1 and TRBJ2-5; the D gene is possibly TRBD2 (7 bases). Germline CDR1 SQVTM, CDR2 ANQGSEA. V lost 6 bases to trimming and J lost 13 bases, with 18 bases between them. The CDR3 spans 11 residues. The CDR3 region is CSVQLGGGLYF. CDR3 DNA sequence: TGCAGCGTCCAATTGGGGGGGGGCCTGTACTTC.

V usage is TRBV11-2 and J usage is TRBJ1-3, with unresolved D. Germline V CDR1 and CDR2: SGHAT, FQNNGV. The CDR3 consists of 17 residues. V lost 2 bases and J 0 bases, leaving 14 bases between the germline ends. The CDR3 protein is CASSLTDYTTSGNTIYF. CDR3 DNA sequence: TGTGCCAGCAGCTTAACAGATTACACGACCTCTGGAAACACCATATATTTT.

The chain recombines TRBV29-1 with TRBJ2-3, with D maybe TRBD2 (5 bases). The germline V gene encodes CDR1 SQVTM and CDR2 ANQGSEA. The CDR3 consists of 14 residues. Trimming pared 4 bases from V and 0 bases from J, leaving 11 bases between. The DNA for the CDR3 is TGCAGCGTTGTCTCGACTACTAGCACAGATACGCAGTATTTT. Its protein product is CSVVSTTSTDTQYF.

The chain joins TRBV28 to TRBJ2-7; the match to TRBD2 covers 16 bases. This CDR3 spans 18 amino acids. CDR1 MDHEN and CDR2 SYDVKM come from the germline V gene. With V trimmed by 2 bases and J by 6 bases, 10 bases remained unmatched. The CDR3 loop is CASSLTGTSGRVSGEQYF. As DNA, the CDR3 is TGTGCCAGCAGTTTAACCGGGACTAGCGGGAGGGTATCCGGCGAGCAGTACTTC.

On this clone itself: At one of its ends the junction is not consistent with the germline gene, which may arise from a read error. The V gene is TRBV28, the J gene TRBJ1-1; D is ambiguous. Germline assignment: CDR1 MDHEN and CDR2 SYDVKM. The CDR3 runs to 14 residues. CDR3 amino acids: CVSSLQIMNTEAFF. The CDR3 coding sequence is TGTGTCAGCAGTTTACAGATTATGAACACTGAAGCTTTCTTT.

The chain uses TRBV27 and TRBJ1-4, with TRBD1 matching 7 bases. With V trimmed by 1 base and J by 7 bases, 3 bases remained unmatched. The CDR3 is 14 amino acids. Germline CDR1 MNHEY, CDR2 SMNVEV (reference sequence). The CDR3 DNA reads TGTGCCAGCAGTTTATACAGGGGAGGTGAAAAACTGTTTTTT. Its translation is CASSLYRGGEKLFF. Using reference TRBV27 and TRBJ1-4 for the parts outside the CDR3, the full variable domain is EAQVTQNPRYLITVTGKKLTVTCSQNMNHEYMSWYRQDPGLGLRQIYYSMNVEVTDKGDVPEGYKVSRKEKRNFPLILESPSPNQTSLYFCASSLYRGGEKLFFGSGTQLSVL.

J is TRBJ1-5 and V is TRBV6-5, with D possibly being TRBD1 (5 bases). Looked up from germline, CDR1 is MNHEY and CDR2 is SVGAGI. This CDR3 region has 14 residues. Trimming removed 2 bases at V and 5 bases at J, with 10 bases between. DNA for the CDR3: TGTGCCAGCAGTTACGACAGATCGTATCAGCCCCAGCATTTT. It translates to CASSYDRSYQPQHF.

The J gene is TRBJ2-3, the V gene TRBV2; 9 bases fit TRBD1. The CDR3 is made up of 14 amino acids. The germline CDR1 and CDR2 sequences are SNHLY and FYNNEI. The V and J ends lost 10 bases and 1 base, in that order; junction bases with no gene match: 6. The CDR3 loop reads CATRTGVGTDTQYF. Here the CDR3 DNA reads TGTGCCACCAGGACAGGGGTCGGCACAGATACGCAGTATTTT.

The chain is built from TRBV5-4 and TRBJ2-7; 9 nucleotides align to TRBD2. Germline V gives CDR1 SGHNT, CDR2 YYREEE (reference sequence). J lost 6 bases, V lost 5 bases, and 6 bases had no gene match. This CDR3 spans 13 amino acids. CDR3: CASSRSGRPEQYF. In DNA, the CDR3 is TGTGCCAGCAGTCGGAGCGGGAGGCCCGAGCAGTACTTC.

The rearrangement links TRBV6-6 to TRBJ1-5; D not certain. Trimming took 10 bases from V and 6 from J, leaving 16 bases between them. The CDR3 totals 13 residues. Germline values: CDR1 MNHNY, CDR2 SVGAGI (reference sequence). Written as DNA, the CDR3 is TGTGCCACTCAAGGTGGAGTCGGTCAGCCCCAGCATTTT. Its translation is CATQGGVGQPQHF.

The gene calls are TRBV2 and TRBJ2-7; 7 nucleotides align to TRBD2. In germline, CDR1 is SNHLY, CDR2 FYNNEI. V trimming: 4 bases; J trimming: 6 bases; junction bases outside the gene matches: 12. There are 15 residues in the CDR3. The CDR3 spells CASSVISGSPAEQYF. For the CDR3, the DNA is TGTGCCAGCAGTGTAATTAGCGGGTCCCCTGCCGAGCAGTACTTC.

CDR3 residues: CASSPIGTGEGIQYF. CDR3 in DNA: TGTGCCAGCTCACCCATCGGGACAGGGGAGGGCATTCAGTACTTC. This sequence joins TRBV18 and TRBJ2-4, with 10 nucleotides matching TRBD1. CDR3 length equals 15 residues. Trimming removed 3 bases from V and 9 bases from J; junction bases left unmatched: 8. Germline loops: CDR1 KGHSH, CDR2 LQKENI.

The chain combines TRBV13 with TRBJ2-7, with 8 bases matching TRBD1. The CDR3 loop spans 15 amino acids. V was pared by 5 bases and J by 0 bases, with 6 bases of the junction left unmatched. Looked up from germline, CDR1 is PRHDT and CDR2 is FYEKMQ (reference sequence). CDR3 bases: TGTGCCAGCAGCACCCGGACAGGGAGCTCCTACGAGCAGTACTTC. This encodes CASSTRTGSSYEQYF. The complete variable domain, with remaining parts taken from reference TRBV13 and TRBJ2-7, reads AAGVIQSPRHLIKEKRETATLKCYPIPRHDTVYWYQQGPGQDPQFLISFYEKMQSDKGSIPDRFSAQQFSDYHSELNMSSLELGDSALYFCASSTRTGSSYEQYFGPGTRLTVT.

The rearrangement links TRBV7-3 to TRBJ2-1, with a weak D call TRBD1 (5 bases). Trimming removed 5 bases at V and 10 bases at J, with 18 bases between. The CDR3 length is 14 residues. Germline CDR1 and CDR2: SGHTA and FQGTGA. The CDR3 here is CASSLRFRGGEQFF. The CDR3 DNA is TGTGCCAGCAGCCTAAGGTTTAGGGGCGGAGAGCAGTTCTTC. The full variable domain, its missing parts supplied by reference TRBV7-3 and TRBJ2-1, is GAGVSQTPSNKVTEKGKYVELRCDPISGHTALYWYRQSLGQGPEFLIYFQGTGAADDSGLPNDRFFAVRPEGSVSTLKIQRTERGDSAVYLCASSLRFRGGEQFFGPGTRLTVL.

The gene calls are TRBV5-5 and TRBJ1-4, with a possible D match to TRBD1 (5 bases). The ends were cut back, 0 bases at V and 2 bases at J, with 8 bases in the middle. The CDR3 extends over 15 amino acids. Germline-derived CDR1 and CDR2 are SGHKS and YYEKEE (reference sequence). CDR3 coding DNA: TGTGCCAGCAGCTTGGGGGGCATGACTAATGAAAAACTGTTTTTT. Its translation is CASSLGGMTNEKLFF.

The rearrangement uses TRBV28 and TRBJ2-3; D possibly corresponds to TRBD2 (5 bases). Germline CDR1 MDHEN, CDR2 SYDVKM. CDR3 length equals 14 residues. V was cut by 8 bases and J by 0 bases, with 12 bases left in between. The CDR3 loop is CASDPRASTDTQYF. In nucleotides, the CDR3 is TGTGCCAGCGACCCGAGGGCTAGCACAGATACGCAGTATTTT.

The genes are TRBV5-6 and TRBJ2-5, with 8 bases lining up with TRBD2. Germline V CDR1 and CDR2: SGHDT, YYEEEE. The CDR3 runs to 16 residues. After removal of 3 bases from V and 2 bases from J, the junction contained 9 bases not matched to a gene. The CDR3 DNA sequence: TGTGCCAGCAGCTCTAATACCCCGGGGGGGCAAGAGACCCAGTACTTC. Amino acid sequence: CASSSNTPGGQETQYF.